The sequence of this T cell receptor beta chain was determined in a study of cytomegalovirus exposure and HLA in healthy donors. Study background: A later analysis reported the 120 or so validation repertoires used the same platform as the 666 first-cohort repertoires. Overall study results and limits: High specificity and sensitivity for cytomegalovirus status were reported for the classifier. According to the study, about 180 TCR beta chains were cytomegalovirus-associated.

The donors belonged to the approximately 120-subject validation cohort, separate from the approximately 670-subject first cohort. CDR3 length: 15 residues. CDR1 LNHDA and CDR2 SQIVND come from the germline V gene (reference sequence). V lost 4 bases, J lost 0 bases, and 9 bases lay in between. Libraries were prepared by immunoSEQ multiplex PCR; TCRdb keeps only in-frame clonotypes and omits some of them. The sample lists about 220,000 clones; around 90% were seen once. Turning to this clone: No antigen is known for it.

The sample taken for sequencing was PBMCs. This clonotype originated in a woman between 18 and 29 years old in good health and CMV-seronegative. The chain uses TRBV19 and TRBJ2-2, with no clear D. The CDR3 bases are TGTGCCAGTAGTAAATCGTCCGCGAACACCGGGGAGCTGTTTTTT. Residues: CASSKSSANTGELFF.